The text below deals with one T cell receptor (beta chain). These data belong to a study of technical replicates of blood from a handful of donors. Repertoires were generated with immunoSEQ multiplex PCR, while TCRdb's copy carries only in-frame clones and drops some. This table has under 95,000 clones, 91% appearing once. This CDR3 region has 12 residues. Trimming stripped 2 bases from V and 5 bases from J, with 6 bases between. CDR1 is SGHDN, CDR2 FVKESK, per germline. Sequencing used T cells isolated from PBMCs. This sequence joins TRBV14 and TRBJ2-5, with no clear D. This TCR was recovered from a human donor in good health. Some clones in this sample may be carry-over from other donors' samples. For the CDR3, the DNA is TGTGCCAGCAGCCAAATCCGGGAGACCCAGTACTTC. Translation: CASSQIRETQYF.